Below, 15 T cell receptor beta chains from the same sample are listed, as sequenced in a study of shared clonotypes between healthy human individuals. The protocol was immunoSEQ multiplex PCR, while the TCRdb copy is restricted to in-frame clones and leaves out a portion. The data contain approximately 500,000 clones, around 73% of them singletons. The material sequenced was PBMCs. These receptors all stem from a woman aged 35 to 49 in good health. Some clones in this sample may be carry-over from other donors' samples.

CDR3 sequence reads: CASSPAARELFF. Written as DNA, the CDR3 is TGTGCCAGCAGCCCCGCCGCCCGGGAGCTGTTTTTT. The chain is built from TRBV7-2 and TRBJ2-2; no definite D call. Germline CDR1 SGHTA, CDR2 FQGNSA. The V and J ends lost 5 bases and 9 bases respectively, with 10 bases between them. The CDR3 extends over 12 amino acids.

The genes are TRBV18 and TRBJ1-1; D call uncertain. Trimming took off 1 base at V and 0 bases at J, with 9 bases between the two ends. The CDR3 length is 15 residues. Germline CDR1 reads KGHSH; CDR2 reads LQKENI. The CDR3 spells CASSPLSLMNTEAFF. The CDR3 DNA sequence: TGTGCCAGCTCACCACTAAGTTTAATGAACACTGAAGCTTTCTTT.

This clone appeared many times. This chain joins TRBV28 and TRBJ2-1; D ambiguous. Germline V gene sequence: CDR1 MDHEN, CDR2 SYDVKM. This CDR3 is 15 amino acids long. Trimming took off 4 bases at V and 0 bases at J, with 10 bases between the two ends. The CDR3 DNA follows: TGTGCCAGCAGTTACGGCCTTAGCTCCTACAATGAGCAGTTCTTC. Protein sequence: CASSYGLSSYNEQFF.

The J gene is TRBJ2-7, the V gene TRBV5-1; D gene unclear. Trimming cost V 3 bases and J 2 bases, with 9 bases left between them. Germline V gene sequence: CDR1 SGHRS, CDR2 YFSETQ. This CDR3 has 13 residues. As DNA, the CDR3 is TGCGCCAGCAGCTCAGACACTACCTACGAGCAGTACTTC. This encodes CASSSDTTYEQYF.

The chain has TRBV18 and TRBJ1-1, with 7 positions matching TRBD1. Germline CDR1 reads KGHSH; CDR2 reads LQKENI. Trimming cost V 3 bases and J 8 bases; bases outside gene matches: 9. The CDR3 contains 14 residues. The chain's CDR3 is CASSPMTGSAEAFF. CDR3 nucleotides: TGTGCCAGCTCACCGATGACAGGGTCTGCCGAAGCTTTCTTT.

J is TRBJ2-3 and V is TRBV27, with D unresolved. Trimming removed 5 bases from V and 0 bases from J, with 9 bases in between. The CDR3 extends over 14 amino acids. CDR1 is MNHEY, CDR2 SMNVEV, per germline (reference sequence). As DNA, the CDR3 is TGTGCCAGCAGTCTGGGGTTGAGCACAGATACGCAGTATTTT. Translated: CASSLGLSTDTQYF.

This clone appeared a few times. The rearrangement uses TRBV6-1 and TRBJ2-5, with D tentatively TRBD2 (6 bases). Germline assignment: CDR1 MNHNS and CDR2 SASEGT. This CDR3 has 14 amino acids. Trimming removed 7 bases from V and 1 base from J, with 13 bases in between. Here the CDR3 reads CASNGGPRQETQYF. In DNA, the CDR3 is TGTGCCAGCAACGGGGGACCCCGCCAAGAGACCCAGTACTTC.

This clone was seen a single time. A junction end diverges from the germline sequence, so it may reflect a read error. This chain connects TRBV7-6 to TRBJ1-5; perhaps TRBD1 as D (5 bases). The CDR3 totals 13 residues. Germline V lookup: CDR1 SGHVS, CDR2 FNYEAQ. The CDR3 DNA follows: TGTGCCGGCAGCTTAGCAGGGAATCAGCCCCAGCATTTT. Residues: CAGSLAGNQPQHF.

The chain has TRBV2 and TRBJ2-1, with TRBD2 identical over 8 bases. Germline-derived CDR1 and CDR2 are SNHLY and FYNNEI. Trimming at V came to 2 bases and at J to 1 base, leaving 7 bases not matched to a gene. The CDR3 length is 17 residues. The CDR3 sequence is CASSELFSGSSYNEQFF. As DNA, the CDR3 is TGTGCCAGCAGTGAACTTTTCAGCGGGAGTTCCTACAATGAGCAGTTCTTC.

The chain joins TRBV7-9 to TRBJ2-7; 12 nucleotides line up with TRBD2. V dropped 1 base and J dropped 4; count of bases not matched to a gene: 14. This CDR3 is built from 19 residues. The germline CDR1 and CDR2 sequences are SEHNR and FQNEAQ (reference sequence). CDR3 bases: TGTGCCAGCAGCTTAGTCGTTTGGGCTAGCGGGAGGGCGGTGTACGAGCAGTACTTC. Translated: CASSLVVWASGRAVYEQYF.

This chain links TRBV28 with TRBJ2-1; 9 bases map to TRBD2. The CDR3 sequence is 16 residues long. V dropped 5 bases and J dropped 4; count of bases not matched to a gene: 9. The germline V gene encodes CDR1 MDHEN and CDR2 SYDVKM. The CDR3 is CASSPGTSIPYNEQFF. As DNA, the CDR3 is TGTGCCAGCAGTCCCGGGACTAGCATCCCTTACAATGAGCAGTTCTTC.

The chain is built from TRBV6-5 and TRBJ2-1; TRBD1 aligns across 7 bases. The CDR3 contains 13 residues. CDR1 and CDR2 from the germline V gene are MNHEY and SVGAGI. Losses at the gene ends were 5 bases for V and 8 bases for J; bases not matched to a gene: 6. CDR3 region: CASSIQGRHEQFF. The CDR3 DNA reads as TGTGCCAGCAGTATACAGGGGCGGCATGAGCAGTTCTTC.

The chain is built from TRBV29-1 and TRBJ1-5, with D tentatively TRBD1 (5 bases). Germline V gene sequence: CDR1 SQVTM, CDR2 ANQGSEA. The V end was cut by 5 bases, the J end by 2 bases, with 13 bases between. This CDR3 region has 14 residues. The CDR3: CSVTEGIGNQPQHF. The CDR3 nucleotides are TGCAGCGTTACTGAGGGGATCGGCAATCAGCCCCAGCATTTT.

The gene calls are TRBV15 and TRBJ2-1; 10 nucleotides agree with TRBD1. The germline V gene has CDR1 LNHNV and CDR2 YYDKDF (reference sequence). The junction had 11 bases not matched to a gene; V was cut back by 0 bases and J by 3 bases. The CDR3 consists of 19 residues. This CDR3 reads CATSRDPPTGTGVYNEQFF. Written as DNA, the CDR3 is TGTGCCACCAGCAGAGATCCCCCTACCGGGACAGGGGTCTACAATGAGCAGTTCTTC.

This clone was counted only a few times. The chain carries TRBV18 and TRBJ1-2; no reliable D call. V lost 2 bases, J lost 7 bases, and 11 bases lay in between. The CDR3 has 13 residues. Germline CDR1 KGHSH, CDR2 LQKENI. The CDR3, as DNA: TGTGCCAGCTCACCAGGGGAAAGGGTTGGCTACACCTTC. It translates to CASSPGERVGYTF.